The TCR beta chain described here comes from a study of blood T cell repertoires in COVID-19. Whole-study context: COVID-19 samples, acute and convalescent, were from the United States, Italy and Spain. T cells, B-cell-depleted T cells, or PBMCs provided the cDNA or gDNA that served as material.

Germline V lookup: CDR1 MNHEY, CDR2 SVGAGI. V shed 2 bases and J shed 4 bases, with 12 bases lying between them. This CDR3 has 16 residues. In the study's own analysis: From reference gene primer amplification, estimates of nucleated cell counts were derived. TCRdb's copy holds only in-frame clones and misses some; the assay was immunoSEQ multiplex PCR. The DNA was the basis for D and trimming; V, J and clone size are from that table. The repertoire holds 120,000 to 150,000 clones, with 80% to 90% as singletons. This sequence originates from a human donor with acute or convalescent COVID-19. The donor label of this sample is uncertain. The chain employs TRBV6-5 and TRBJ2-6, with D maybe TRBD1 (6 bases). Material: peripheral blood. CDR3 amino acids: CASSYTGSAGANVLTF. The CDR3 DNA sequence: TGTGCCAGCAGTTACACAGGGAGCGCGGGGGCCAACGTCCTGACTTTC.